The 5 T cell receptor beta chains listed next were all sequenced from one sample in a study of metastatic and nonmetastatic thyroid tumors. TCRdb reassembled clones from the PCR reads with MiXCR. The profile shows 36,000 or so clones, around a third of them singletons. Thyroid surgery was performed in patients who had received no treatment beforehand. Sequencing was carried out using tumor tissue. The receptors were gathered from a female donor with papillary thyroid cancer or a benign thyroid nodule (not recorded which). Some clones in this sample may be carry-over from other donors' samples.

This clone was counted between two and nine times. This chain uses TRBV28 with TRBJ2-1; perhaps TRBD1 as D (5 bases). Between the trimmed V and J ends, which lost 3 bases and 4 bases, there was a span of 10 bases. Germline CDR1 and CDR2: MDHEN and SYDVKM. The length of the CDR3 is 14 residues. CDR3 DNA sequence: TGTGCCAGCAGTTTCGAGACAGCATACAATGAGCAGTTCTTC. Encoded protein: CASSFETAYNEQFF.

CDR3 sequence: CASSPTRQGAVTGELFF. CDR3 DNA sequence: TGCGCCAGCAGCCCAACCCGACAGGGCGCCGTAACCGGGGAGCTGTTTTTT. The V and J genes are TRBV5-1 and TRBJ2-2; TRBD1 aligns across 7 bases. The CDR3 sequence is 17 residues long. The germline gives CDR1 SGHRS, CDR2 YFSETQ. V trimming: 4 bases; J trimming: 5 bases; junction bases outside the gene matches: 14.

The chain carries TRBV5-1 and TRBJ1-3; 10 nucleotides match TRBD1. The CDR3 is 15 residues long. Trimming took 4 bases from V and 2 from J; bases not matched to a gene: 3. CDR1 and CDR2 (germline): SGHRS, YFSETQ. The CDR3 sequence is CASSTGQGAGNTIYF. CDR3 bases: TGCGCCAGCAGCACTGGACAGGGGGCTGGAAACACCATATATTTT.

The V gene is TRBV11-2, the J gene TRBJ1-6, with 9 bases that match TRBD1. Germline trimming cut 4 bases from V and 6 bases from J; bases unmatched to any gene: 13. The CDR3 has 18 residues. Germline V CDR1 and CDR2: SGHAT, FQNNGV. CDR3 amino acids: CASSSRLQGAPFNSPLHF. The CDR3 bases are TGTGCCAGCAGCTCAAGATTACAGGGGGCGCCTTTTAATTCACCCCTCCACTTT. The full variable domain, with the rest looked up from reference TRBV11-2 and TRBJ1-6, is EAGVAQSPRYKIIEKRQSVAFWCNPISGHATLYWYQQILGQGPKLLIQFQNNGVVDDSQLPKDRFSAERLKGVDSTLKIQPAKLEDSAVYLCASSSRLQGAPFNSPLHFGNGTRLTVT.

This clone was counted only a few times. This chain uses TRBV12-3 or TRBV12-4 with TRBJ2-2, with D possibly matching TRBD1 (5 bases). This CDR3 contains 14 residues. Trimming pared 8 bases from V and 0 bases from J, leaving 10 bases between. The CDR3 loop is CASSTDPNTGELFF. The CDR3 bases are TGTGCCAGCTCGACAGACCCGAACACCGGGGAGCTGTTTTTT.